The clone carrying this T cell receptor beta chain was seen more than once but under ten times. Antigen unknown. Each CDR3 protein gets one entry after TCRdb re-called the multiplex PCR reads with MiXCR. The data hold roughly 120,000 distinct CDR3 sequences, with approximately 20% observed a single time. This sample stems from a study of breast tumors, draining lymph nodes, adjacent tissues. Overall study findings and caveats: Tumors had less TCR diversity than lymph nodes, more than nontumor tissue.

Breast cancer patients provided tissue from their axillary draining lymph nodes. The CDR3 loop spans 17 amino acids. Germline CDR1 is SGHRS and CDR2 is YFSETQ. Trimming took 2 bases from V and 4 from J; bases not matched to a gene: 7. This chain connects TRBV5-1 to TRBJ2-6; 9 nucleotides match TRBD1. This TCR was recovered from a female donor with breast cancer. Some clones in this sample may be carry-over from other donors' samples. What was sequenced was axillary lymph node tissue. CDR3 sequence reads: CASSFNTGGDGANVLTF. The CDR3 DNA reads as TGCGCCAGCAGCTTCAACACAGGGGGCGACGGGGCCAACGTCCTGACTTTC. The complete variable domain, with remaining parts taken from reference TRBV5-1 and TRBJ2-6, reads KAGVTQTPRYLIKTRGQQVTLSCSPISGHRSVSWYQQTPGQGLQFLFEYFSETQRNKGNFPGRFSGRQFSNSRSEMNVSTLELGDSALYLCASSFNTGGDGANVLTFGAGSRLTVL.